This entry describes one T cell receptor beta chain. The target antigen is unknown. This entry is derived from a study of identical twins. Study-wide results and caveats: In cord blood, abundant beta clonotypes had fewer insertions; memory showed no trend. Within twin pairs, the out-of-frame alpha sequences they shared showed excess low generation probability. Models underestimated how often monozygotic twins shared out-of-frame TCR alpha.

TCRdb reprocessed the 5' RACE reads via MiXCR and lists one record per CDR3 protein. The sample yields a few hundred thousand distinct CDR3 sequences, approximately 14% seen once. The CDR3 has 13 residues. The V end was cut by 6 bases, the J end by 2 bases, with 9 bases between. Germline CDR1 is MNHEY and CDR2 is SVGEGT. These records were also assigned to another study, of yellow fever vaccine responses in identical twins.

The sequencing sample was made of CD4+ T cells sorted from blood. The origin of this receptor is a woman aged 18-29 years in good health. The rearrangement links TRBV6-2 or TRBV6-3 to TRBJ2-3, with D hard to call. The CDR3 coding sequence is TGTGCCAGCAGACAGCCCAACACAGATACGCAGTATTTT. This encodes CASRQPNTDTQYF.